The T cell receptor beta chain under discussion was sequenced for a study of shared clonotypes between healthy human individuals (dated by TCRdb to the early 2020s). For the wider study: A few men and a couple of women, aged 18 to 49 years, made up the cohort. Blood TCR repertoires of five healthy adults were deeply sequenced to estimate repertoire size and the extent of clonotype sharing between individuals. To increase sequencing depth and limit assay-specific biases, TCR repertoire library preparation and sequencing were carried out by different laboratories using diverse techniques. Per donor, leukapheresis produced somewhere between about 0.94 and 9.5 billion PBMCs. General study outcomes and caveats: Sampling was limited to blood, and TCR repertoires in tissue likely differ from TCR repertoires in blood. The genetic and exposure-history diversity represented was limited by the small number of donors. Pairwise subsampling indicated that sequencing depth was expected to affect the degree of clonotype sharing among donors.

Using the deep immunoSEQ assay, multiplex PCR amplified TCR CDR3 regions from genomic DNA. Genomic DNA extracted from each cell subset was distributed evenly over all wells of several immunoSEQ 96-well plates, and each plate served as one replicate. Each replicate PCR for unsorted PBMC received 300 to 350 ng genomic DNA, equal to 25,000 to 35,000 T cell genomes. Unsorted PBMC genomic DNA was sequenced across ten immunoSEQ deep assay plates. Purified libraries were measured with a Qubit 3.0 fluorometer, size-checked on a Bioanalyzer 2100, and measured again with the KAPA Library Quantification kit. A separate single-read 150-cycle Illumina NextSeq 550 flow cell was used to sequence each immunoSEQ 96-well plate. The source study handled its data this way. The immunoSEQ output contained only junctional sequences without quality scores, so filtering could not match that applied to full-length reads. Sequences were annotated with PyIR, a Python wrapper for IgBLAST v1.9, using IMGT germline references to assign V/J genes and CDR3. Any read was removed if the V/J assignment was weak (E-value above 1e-6), the CDR3 was missing, or the read contained stop codons, out-of-frame junctions, or ambiguous translated residues. V3J clonotypes were defined as sequences sharing an identical inferred V gene, J gene, and CDR3 amino acid sequence. The percentage overlap between two repertoires was calculated by dividing the number of shared unique clonotypes by the size of the smaller repertoire. Three approaches were used to assess repertoire richness: RTK rarefaction, the Chao1 estimator, and Recon v2.1 estimates of unobserved clonotypes. In its TCRdb copy, this immuneACCESS table keeps in-frame sequences only and misses some clones. Where compared with another copy, unresolved V genes explain less than half of these, and the others have no known cause. Clone size and the V and J calls come from that table; the DNA yielded D and trimming. A total of more than 400,000 clones appear in this sample, about 85% of them only once. About an eighth of the sample lies in the top ten.

At least ten counts were recorded for this clone. Its binding antigen is unknown. No base quality values were provided; no much bigger clone lies one nucleotide off. The same CDR3 arises from other DNA sequences in this sample as well. The donors were healthy, HIV-negative adults who had no recently reported acute infections or vaccinations. Only Caucasian adults living in Nashville, Tennessee, USA were represented among the donors. For unsorted samples, some 100 million PBMCs were counted, and genomic DNA was extracted using the QIAamp DNA Blood Mini kit. After blood collection by leukapheresis, PBMCs were isolated using Ficoll-Histopaque density gradient centrifugation and then cryopreserved in the vapor phase of liquid nitrogen. Per the germline V gene, MGHRA is the CDR1 and YSYEKL is the CDR2. V has 3 bases trimmed and J has 3 bases trimmed; junction bases matching no gene number 5. Spanning cysteine to phenylalanine, the CDR3 consists of 15 amino acids. Left in the record is the CDR3 DNA by itself, 45 bases read in frame from the first base.

The V and J segments used are TRBV4-1 and TRBJ2-7, and 10 bases in between align with TRBD2. Sequencing used PBMCs. The clonotype was recovered from a woman in her forties in good health. Some clones in this sample may be carry-over from other donors' samples. The CDR3 region has the sequence CASSQEAGGDYEQYF. The DNA sequence is given as TGCGCCAGCAGCCAGGAAGCGGGAGGGGACTACGAGCAGTACTTC.